The present TCR beta chain was sequenced within a study of T-cell reconstitution after alpha-beta-depleted transplantation in children. V lost 1 base and J lost 2; bases outside the gene matches: 5. This CDR3 spans 17 amino acids. Study-wide points: Reported findings indicate that, about two months after transplant, alpha-beta T cells came from several hundred expanded clones, which were derived from non-depleted graft cells. A year post-transplant, T-cell counts and diversity derived mostly from newly produced T cells. Day-60 TCRbeta diversity that was high in some patients was derived from surviving recipient T cells and thymic progenitors.

A TCRbeta library incorporating unique molecular identifiers was prepared. In TCRdb, the PCR reads were re-called with MiXCR into one record per CDR3 protein. The sample yields 250,000 to 400,000 distinct CDR3 sequences, approximately 23% seen once. This clonotype turned up a few times. The target antigen is unknown. V is TRBV12-3 or TRBV12-4 and J is TRBJ2-3, with TRBD2 matching over 11 bases. The starting material was PBMCs, mostly from graft donor cells, obtained 180 days after TCRalphabeta/CD19-depleted stem cell transplant. This TCR derives from a male patient younger than 18 who had a stem cell transplant for acute lymphoblastic leukemia, so the T cells may come from the graft donor. The CDR3 region is CASSLGGTSGPTDTQYF. DNA for the CDR3: TGTGCCAGCAGTTTAGGGGGGACTAGCGGTCCCACAGATACGCAGTATTTT.